What follows are 15 T cell receptor beta chains derived from one specimen sequenced in a study of spatial heterogeneity in lung cancer. TCRdb reprocessed the 5' RACE reads with MiXCR, giving one entry per CDR3 protein. The sample shows 110,000 or so distinct CDR3 sequences, approximately 11% of them seen only once. Time point here: blood at routine non-recurrence follow-up after resection. The sequencing here drew on PBMCs, taken at follow-up. The receptors were gathered from a female donor with early-stage non-small cell lung cancer.

This clonotype was counted a few times. The chain links TRBV7-2 to TRBJ2-1, with D possibly called TRBD1 or TRBD2 (5 bases each). The germline gives CDR1 SGHTA, CDR2 FQGNSA. The V end lost 4 bases, the J end lost 5 bases, and 9 bases lay between the germline ends. The CDR3 covers 13 residues. In nucleotides, the CDR3 is TGTGCCAGCAGCTCCGGGACCCACAATGAGCAGTTCTTC. It encodes CASSSGTHNEQFF.

This clonotype has ten or more counts. The rearrangement links TRBV7-6 to TRBJ2-1; 11 positions match TRBD2. Looked up from germline, CDR1 is SGHVS and CDR2 is FNYEAQ. The CDR3 runs 16 residues. Trimming cost V 3 bases and J 4 bases; bases outside gene matches: 5. The CDR3 loop is CASSLYGTSGYNEQFF. The CDR3 region has the DNA TGTGCCAGCAGCTTGTACGGGACTAGCGGTTACAATGAGCAGTTCTTC.

This clonotype was seen only a few times. The V and J genes are TRBV7-2 and TRBJ2-1; D gene uncertain. The CDR3 consists of 10 residues. Germline V gene lookup returns CDR1 SGHTA and CDR2 FQGNSA. V lost 7 bases to trimming and J lost 5 bases, with 3 bases between them. CDR3 sequence: CASTDNEQFF. The CDR3, as DNA: TGTGCCAGCACTGACAATGAGCAGTTCTTC.

This clonotype was observed a few times. The gene calls are TRBV24-1 and TRBJ2-1; 7 bases map to TRBD2. V shed 3 bases and J 9 bases; nucleotides not matched to a gene: 13. The CDR3 has 16 amino acids. In germline, CDR1 is KGHDR, CDR2 SFDVKD. The CDR3: CATSDPRTSFDAEQFF. CDR3 coding DNA: TGTGCCACCAGTGATCCAAGGACTAGTTTTGATGCTGAGCAGTTCTTC.

The rearrangement joins TRBV15 to TRBJ2-1, with a weak D call TRBD1 (6 bases). This CDR3 spans 15 amino acids. CDR1 is LNHNV and CDR2 is YYDKDF in the germline V gene (reference sequence). V was shortened by 0 bases and J by 3 bases, with 9 bases between the two germline ends. DNA for the CDR3: TGTGCCACCAGCAGAGATGGGACACGCTACAATGAGCAGTTCTTC. It codes for CATSRDGTRYNEQFF. Variable domain in full (rest from reference TRBV15 and TRBJ2-1): DAMVIQNPRYQVTQFGKPVTLSCSQTLNHNVMYWYQQKSSQAPKLLFHYYDKDFNNEADTPDNFQSRRPNTSFCFLDIRSPGLGDTAMYLCATSRDGTRYNEQFFGPGTRLTVL.

The chain links TRBV2 to TRBJ1-4, with TRBD1 as a possible D gene (5 bases). V shed 1 base and J shed 8 bases, with 11 bases lying between them. The CDR3 runs to 14 residues. The V gene's germline CDR1 is SNHLY and CDR2 FYNNEI. Written as DNA, the CDR3 is TGTGCCAGCAGTGAAGTTCAGGGAGGCGAAAAACTGTTTTTT. Encoded protein: CASSEVQGGEKLFF.

This chain links TRBV19 with TRBJ1-5; TRBD1 matches at 8 bases. The CDR3 has 18 amino acids. V lost 7 bases to trimming and J lost 4 bases; unmatched junction nucleotides: 18. Per the germline V gene, CDR1 is LNHDA and CDR2 is SQIVND (reference sequence). CDR3 loop: CASIKGGQEHSKNQPQHF. Written as DNA, the CDR3 is TGTGCCAGTATCAAAGGGGGACAGGAGCACTCAAAAAATCAGCCCCAGCATTTT.

This clonotype appeared a few times. The chain couples TRBV6-6 to TRBJ2-3, with 12 bases matching TRBD2. CDR3 size: 15 residues. The V and J ends lost 8 bases and 6 bases, in that order; junction bases with no gene match: 9. Germline CDR1 reads MNHNY; CDR2 reads SVGAGI (reference sequence). The CDR3 loop reads CASLGASGRADTQYF. In DNA, the CDR3 is TGTGCCAGCCTGGGGGCTAGCGGGAGGGCCGATACGCAGTATTTT.

This clonotype turned up a few times. This chain uses TRBV7-8 with TRBJ1-6; D is ambiguous. Germline CDR1 SGHVS, CDR2 FQNEAQ. V shed 1 base and J shed 13 bases, with 11 bases lying between them. The CDR3 has 13 residues. DNA of the CDR3: TGTGCCAGCAGCTTAGAAGGTTTCTCGCCCCTCCACTTT. Its translation is CASSLEGFSPLHF.

The V gene is TRBV6-2 or TRBV6-3, the J gene TRBJ1-5; D ambiguous. Germline loops: CDR1 MNHEY, CDR2 SVGEGT. This CDR3 is 20 amino acids long. Trimming removed 2 bases at V and 0 bases at J, with 23 bases between. The CDR3 nucleotides are TGTGCCAGCAGTTACCAAAATTGGGCCTCGATCGGACCTAGCAATCAGCCCCAGCATTTT. It is translated as CASSYQNWASIGPSNQPQHF.

The chain combines TRBV28 with TRBJ1-2; D ambiguous. The V end lost 6 bases, the J end lost 5 bases, and 10 bases lay between the germline ends. CDR1 is MDHEN and CDR2 is SYDVKM in the germline V gene. This CDR3 has 12 amino acids. Here the CDR3 reads CASSLRTYGYTF. CDR3 nucleotides: TGTGCCAGCAGCTTAAGAACTTATGGCTACACCTTC.

This clonotype showed up many times. DNA for the CDR3: TGTGCCAGCAGTAACACCGGGGAGCTGTTTTTT. It translates to CASSNTGELFF. The chain joins TRBV6-2 or TRBV6-3 to TRBJ2-2, with D uncertain. CDR1 MNHEY and CDR2 SVGEGT come from the germline V gene. V lost 5 bases, J lost 2 bases, and 0 bases lay in between. This CDR3 is built from 11 residues.

The V and J genes are TRBV20-1 and TRBJ2-1; 7 bases map to TRBD1. Germline CDR1 is DFQATT and CDR2 is SNEGSKA (reference sequence). Trimming at V came to 6 bases and at J to 3 bases, leaving 5 bases not matched to a gene. The CDR3 totals 13 residues. CDR3 amino acids: CSAETGYYNEQFF. The CDR3 nucleotides are TGCAGTGCCGAGACAGGGTACTACAATGAGCAGTTCTTC.

In its sample, this clonotype was seen many times. The chain couples TRBV6-2 or TRBV6-3 to TRBJ2-7, with D maybe TRBD2 (5 bases). The CDR3 length is 15 residues. The germline V gene has CDR1 MNHEY and CDR2 SVGEGT. Trimming removed 6 bases at V and 0 bases at J, with 15 bases between. The CDR3 DNA reads TGTGCCAGCAGCCACGGCGGGTTGAGCTCCTACGAGCAGTACGTC. It specifies CASSHGGLSSYEQYV.

The chain is built from TRBV21-1 and TRBJ2-7; the DNA was not compared with TRBD2, the D call given in the table. TRBV21-1 is designated a pseudogene. This CDR3 comprises 15 residues. The CDR3 loop reads CASSKPSGTTSEQYV. The CDR3 DNA sequence: TGTGCCAGCAGCAAACCTTCCGGGACTACCTCCGAGCAGTACGTC.